The 27 T cell receptor beta chains in this list originate from one sample, sequenced in a study of CD8 T cells in ankylosing spondylitis. Their antigens remain unidentified. Study conclusions and caveats: Among TCR beta sequences, a motif of roughly 8 highly homologous variants appeared characteristic of ankylosing spondylitis blood.

TCRdb reprocessed the 5' RACE reads with MiXCR, giving one entry per CDR3 protein. The table records hundreds of thousands of distinct CDR3 sequences, around 11% of them present only once. Material: blood, either unsorted or a sorted T cell fraction (not recorded which). The receptor source for this set is a male donor with ankylosing spondylitis.

V is TRBV2 and J is TRBJ2-3; 11 bases match TRBD2. In germline, CDR1 is SNHLY, CDR2 FYNNEI. V gave up 8 bases and J gave up 6 bases; unmatched junction bases: 13. The CDR3 totals 16 residues. The CDR3 bases are TGTGCCAGCCAGGACGGGACTAGCGGTGGAGGCGATACGCAGTATTTT. Its translation is CASQDGTSGGGDTQYF.

Only a few counts were recorded for this clonotype. The chain joins TRBV3-1 to TRBJ1-2; 9 nucleotides line up with TRBD1. This CDR3 spans 18 amino acids. The germline V gene encodes CDR1 LGHDT and CDR2 YNNKEL (reference sequence). Trimming took 0 bases from V and 4 from J; bases not matched to a gene: 12. The CDR3 loop is CASSQDRTGGQTPYGYTF. The CDR3 DNA follows: TGTGCCAGCAGCCAAGATAGAACAGGGGGCCAGACGCCCTATGGCTACACCTTC.

The table lists this clonotype with a few counts. V is TRBV15 and J is TRBJ1-1; 7 bases are a match to TRBD1. The CDR3 consists of 13 residues. Germline values: CDR1 LNHNV, CDR2 YYDKDF (reference sequence). Trimming at V came to 6 bases and at J to 0 bases, leaving 1 base not matched to a gene. DNA of the CDR3: TGTGCCACCAGTACAGGGGTGAACACTGAAGCTTTCTTT. As protein: CATSTGVNTEAFF.

This chain connects TRBV14 to TRBJ2-7; 13 positions agree with TRBD2. Trimming cost V 3 bases and J 6 bases; bases outside gene matches: 5. The germline V gene has CDR1 SGHDN and CDR2 FVKESK. CDR3 length: 15 amino acids. The CDR3 nucleotides are TGTGCCAGCAGCCACAAACTAGCGGGAGGGCTCGAGCAGTACTTC. Amino acid sequence: CASSHKLAGGLEQYF. The entire variable domain, with the rest obtained from reference TRBV14 and TRBJ2-7, is as follows: EAGVTQFPSHSVIEKGQTVTLRCDPISGHDNLYWYRRVMGKEIKFLLHFVKESKQDESGMPNNRFLAERTGGTYSTLKVQPAELEDSGVYFCASSHKLAGGLEQYFGPGTRLTVT.

This chain connects TRBV6-1 to TRBJ1-1; D is unclear. The germline V gene encodes CDR1 MNHNS and CDR2 SASEGT. There are 11 residues in the CDR3. Trimming stripped 10 bases from V and 3 bases from J, with 9 bases between. CDR3 nucleotides: TGTGCCACCCAAGATTACACTGAAGCTTTCTTT. Encoded protein: CATQDYTEAFF.

The chain combines TRBV28 with TRBJ1-3, with a tentative D call TRBD1 (6 bases). Trimming cost V 6 bases and J 5 bases, with 17 bases left between them. Germline lookup yields CDR1 MDHEN and CDR2 SYDVKM. The CDR3 totals 15 residues. The CDR3 sequence is CASSRDTRRRNTIYF. The CDR3 DNA sequence: TGTGCCAGCAGCCGGGACACCAGACGGCGAAACACCATATATTTT.

Only a few counts were recorded for this clonotype. The J gene is TRBJ2-7, the V gene TRBV29-1, with 14 bases matching TRBD2. Per germline, CDR1 SQVTM and CDR2 ANQGSEA. Trimming removed 6 bases from V and 7 bases from J; junction bases left unmatched: 5. CDR3 length: 13 residues. CDR3 DNA sequence: TGCAGCGTGGGACTAGCGGGAGATTGGGAGCAGTACTTC. Amino acid sequence: CSVGLAGDWEQYF.

This clonotype was counted ten times or more. This rearrangement joins TRBV4-3 to TRBJ2-3; D is undetermined. The CDR3 contains 13 residues. The V gene's germline CDR1 is LGHNA and CDR2 YSLEER. V was clipped by 0 bases and J by 2 bases, with 3 bases between them. The CDR3 nucleotides are TGCGCCAGCAGCCAAGATTTCACAGATACGCAGTATTTT. Translated, it gives CASSQDFTDTQYF.

Turning to this clonotype: A read error is possible here, since a much larger clone lies one base away. The chain combines TRBV5-1 with TRBJ2-3, with D possibly being TRBD2 (5 bases). Looked up from germline, CDR1 is SGHRS and CDR2 is YFSETQ. This CDR3 has 14 residues. With 0 bases removed from V and 1 base from J, the gap between germline ends came to 6 bases. CDR3 nucleotides: TGCGCCAGCAGCTTGGACGGGGGCACAGATACGCAGTATTTT. This encodes CASSLDGGTDTQYF.

This clonotype was detected only a few times. The chain employs TRBV28 and TRBJ2-3; D remains ambiguous. The CDR3 length is 14 residues. The germline V and J ends were trimmed by 5 bases and 4 bases, with 13 bases remaining between them. CDR1 is MDHEN, CDR2 SYDVKM, per germline. CDR3 loop: CASSTPSTPDTQYF. CDR3 bases: TGTGCCAGCAGTACCCCCTCTACGCCAGATACGCAGTATTTT.

The chain uses TRBV20-1 and TRBJ2-7; a possible D gene is TRBD2 (5 bases). The germline V gene encodes CDR1 DFQATT and CDR2 SNEGSKA (reference sequence). Trimming pared 5 bases from V and 7 bases from J, leaving 18 bases between. CDR3 length equals 13 residues. CDR3 loop: CSAHRGQEREQYF. CDR3 DNA: TGCAGTGCTCACCGCGGGCAGGAACGGGAGCAGTACTTC.

This clonotype was seen repeatedly, ten times or more. The V and J genes are TRBV7-2 and TRBJ1-1; 9 nucleotides align to TRBD1. V trimming: 8 bases; J trimming: 5 bases; junction bases outside the gene matches: 6. This CDR3 region has 13 residues. Per germline, CDR1 SGHTA and CDR2 FQGNSA. The CDR3 here is CASPTGGWTEAFF. DNA of the CDR3: TGTGCCAGCCCGACAGGGGGATGGACTGAAGCTTTCTTT.

The J gene is TRBJ2-3, the V gene TRBV12-3 or TRBV12-4, with D possibly matching TRBD1 (6 bases). The length of the CDR3 is 15 residues. Trimming removed 6 bases at V and 5 bases at J, with 18 bases between. CDR3 sequence reads: CASRVLTGSGDTQYF. The CDR3 DNA reads as TGTGCCAGCAGGGTACTTACAGGGTCTGGAGATACGCAGTATTTT.

This clonotype was counted at least ten times. The chain employs TRBV6-2 or TRBV6-3 and TRBJ2-1, with D unresolved. Trimming took off 6 bases at V and 0 bases at J, with 9 bases between the two ends. CDR3 length equals 14 residues. From germline, CDR1 is MNHEY and CDR2 SVGEGT. CDR3 coding DNA: TGTGCCAGCAGCCTTCAGGTCTCCTACAATGAGCAGTTCTTC. Its translation is CASSLQVSYNEQFF.

This clonotype came up a few times. The V gene is TRBV28, the J gene TRBJ2-7; 7 bases are shared with TRBD2. This CDR3 has 17 amino acids. The junction had 17 bases not matched to a gene; V was cut back by 5 bases and J by 4 bases. Germline assignment: CDR1 MDHEN and CDR2 SYDVKM. CDR3 coding DNA: TGTGCCAGCAGTCCCTACCTCAAGGGCGGGAGTACGTACGAGCAGTACTTC. Protein sequence: CASSPYLKGGSTYEQYF.

This clonotype appeared a few times. The gene calls are TRBV3-1 and TRBJ2-2; 9 bases are shared with TRBD2. V gave up 1 base and J gave up 14 bases; unmatched junction bases: 5. This CDR3 spans 13 amino acids. CDR1 and CDR2 from the germline V gene are LGHDT and YNNKEL (reference sequence). CDR3 region: CASSQVLAGILFF. The CDR3 DNA sequence: TGTGCCAGCAGCCAAGTCCTAGCGGGAATACTGTTTTTT.

The chain couples TRBV6-1 to TRBJ1-4; 10 bases line up with TRBD1. Germline CDR1 MNHNS, CDR2 SASEGT. The junction had 4 bases not matched to a gene; V was cut back by 6 bases and J by 0 bases. The CDR3 totals 16 residues. The CDR3 reads CASRDRGAATNEKLFF. In nucleotides, the CDR3 is TGTGCCAGCAGGGACAGGGGGGCTGCAACTAATGAAAAACTGTTTTTT.

This clonotype was picked up many times. V gene TRBV24-1 combines with J gene TRBJ2-2; the D gene is possibly TRBD1 (6 bases). The CDR3 loop spans 17 amino acids. From germline, CDR1 is KGHDR and CDR2 SFDVKD. Trimming shortened V by 4 bases and J by 0 bases, and 14 bases separated the two germline ends. The CDR3 nucleotides read TGTGCCACCAGTGAACCCACCGGGACAACGAACACCGGGGAGCTGTTTTTT. Translation gives CATSEPTGTTNTGELFF.

CDR3 residues: CSARDGGTNYGYTF. CDR3 nucleotide sequence: TGCAGTGCTAGAGATGGGGGTACTAACTATGGCTACACCTTC. The V call is TRBV20-1, the J call TRBJ1-2; a possible D gene is TRBD1 (5 bases). The CDR3 loop spans 14 amino acids. Per germline, CDR1 DFQATT and CDR2 SNEGSKA (reference sequence). The V gene lost 0 bases and the J gene lost 0 bases, with 8 bases spanning the gap.

This clonotype was found many times. The chain uses TRBV29-1 and TRBJ2-5, with 11 positions matching TRBD2. Per the germline V gene, CDR1 is SQVTM and CDR2 is ANQGSEA. The trim removed 4 bases at V and 4 bases at J, leaving 8 bases unmatched. The CDR3 spans 15 residues. The DNA of the CDR3 is TGCAGCGTTGCCGGTACTAGCGGGAGCGGAGAGACCCAGTACTTC. It translates to CSVAGTSGSGETQYF.

This clonotype was counted a few times. The chain has TRBV29-1 and TRBJ2-5; D ambiguous. Germline CDR1 is SQVTM and CDR2 is ANQGSEA. The CDR3 is made up of 13 amino acids. The V end was cut by 1 base, the J end by 5 bases, with 11 bases between. The CDR3 loop reads CSVEGSSWETQYF. In DNA form, the CDR3 reads TGCAGCGTTGAAGGATCCAGTTGGGAGACCCAGTACTTC. The variable domain in full, completed from reference TRBV29-1 and TRBJ2-5, reads SAVISQKPSRDICQRGTSLTIQCQVDSQVTMMFWYRQQPGQSLTLIATANQGSEATYESGFVIDKFPISRPNLTFSTLTVSNMSPEDSSIYLCSVEGSSWETQYFGPGTRLLVL.

This clonotype appeared a few times. V usage is TRBV4-2 and J usage is TRBJ1-2; 7 nucleotides agree with TRBD1. Germline CDR1 and CDR2: LGHNA and YNFKEQ. V trimming: 1 base; J trimming: 2 bases; junction bases outside the gene matches: 7. The CDR3 totals 16 residues. In DNA form, the CDR3 reads TGTGCCAGCAGCCAAGCCCAGGGGGTCGCGAACTATGGCTACACCTTC. Its protein product is CASSQAQGVANYGYTF.

This clonotype was counted only a few times. The J gene is TRBJ2-7, the V gene TRBV6-5; 9 bases align to TRBD2. Germline CDR1 is MNHEY and CDR2 is SVGAGI. Trimming at V came to 1 base and at J to 5 bases, leaving 3 bases not matched to a gene. This CDR3 comprises 14 residues. This CDR3 reads CASSYYAGGHEQYF. CDR3 nucleotides: TGTGCCAGCAGTTACTATGCGGGGGGGCACGAGCAGTACTTC.

This chain uses TRBV29-1 with TRBJ2-3, with D possibly matching TRBD2 (5 bases). Trimming took 5 bases from V and 7 from J, leaving 16 bases between them. Germline lookup yields CDR1 SQVTM and CDR2 ANQGSEA. The CDR3 extends over 13 amino acids. CDR3 in amino acids: CSVLKTPSYTQYF. CDR3 nucleotides: TGCAGCGTTCTCAAGACCCCTAGCTATACGCAGTATTTT.

The chain carries TRBV7-2 and TRBJ2-1, with 7 bases matching TRBD1. V trimming: 1 base; J trimming: 8 bases; junction bases outside the gene matches: 8. There are 15 residues in the CDR3. Germline V CDR1 and CDR2: SGHTA, FQGNSA. CDR3 bases: TGTGCCAGCAGCTTAGTGGCAGGGGGATACGATGAGCAGTTCTTC. Encoded protein: CASSLVAGGYDEQFF. The complete variable domain, with remaining parts taken from reference TRBV7-2 and TRBJ2-1, reads GAGVSQSPSNKVTEKGKDVELRCDPISGHTALYWYRQSLGQGLEFLIYFQGNSAPDKSGLPSDRFSAERTGGSVSTLTIQRTQQEDSAVYLCASSLVAGGYDEQFFGPGTRLTVL.

This clonotype has more than one count but fewer than ten. The V call is TRBV5-1, the J call TRBJ2-3; perhaps D is TRBD1 or TRBD2 (6 bases each). CDR1 SGHRS and CDR2 YFSETQ come from the germline V gene. This CDR3 has 15 amino acids. V gave up 5 bases and J gave up 0 bases, with 13 bases separating them. This CDR3 reads CASSRGGISTDTQYF. For the CDR3, the DNA is TGCGCCAGCAGTCGAGGGGGGATTAGCACAGATACGCAGTATTTT.

This clonotype was found many times. This chain joins TRBV7-9 and TRBJ2-7, with no clear D. Germline loops: CDR1 SEHNR, CDR2 FQNEAQ (reference sequence). The CDR3 covers 12 residues. V lost 5 bases and J 12 bases, leaving 17 bases between the germline ends. CDR3 sequence: CASSLSSPRAYF. The CDR3 nucleotides read TGTGCCAGCAGCCTATCCTCTCCCCGCGCGTACTTC.